This T cell receptor (beta chain) emerged from a study of T cell responses to AZD1222 COVID-19 vaccine. Study outcomes and limitations: Nearly half of the spike-specific TCRs reportedly recognize variant regions that carry no mutations. Repertoire sampling happened only post peak T cell response.

This clone came up once. Its antigen remains unknown. CDR3 length: 14 residues. V lost 6 bases to trimming and J lost 7 bases, with 18 bases between them. Germline values: CDR1 MNHEY, CDR2 SMNVEV (reference sequence). Assay used: immunoSEQ multiplex PCR; TCRdb lists only in-frame clones, some missing. The data contain 130,000 or so clones, about nine tenths of them singletons. The chain has TRBV27 and TRBJ1-2; no definite D call. This clonotype was sampled from an adult in good health. Here the sequenced sample was peripheral blood, taken on day 0 of AZD1222 vaccination. Written as DNA, the CDR3 is TGTGCCAGCAGCCGCTCAGTCCATTTTGGTGGCTACACCTTC. It codes for CASSRSVHFGGYTF.